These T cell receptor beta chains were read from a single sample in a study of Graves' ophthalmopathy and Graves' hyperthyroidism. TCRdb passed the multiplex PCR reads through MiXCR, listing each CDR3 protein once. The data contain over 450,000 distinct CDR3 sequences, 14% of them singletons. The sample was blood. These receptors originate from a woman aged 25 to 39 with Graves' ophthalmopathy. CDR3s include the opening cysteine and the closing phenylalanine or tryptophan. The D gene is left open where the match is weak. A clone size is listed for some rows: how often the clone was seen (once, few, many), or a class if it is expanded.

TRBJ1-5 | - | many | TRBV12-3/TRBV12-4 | TGTGCCAGCAGGCCCGGGGATAGCAATCAGCCCCAGCATTTT | CASRPGDSNQPQHF
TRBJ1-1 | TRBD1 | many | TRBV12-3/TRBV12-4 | TGTGCCAGCAGCCAGACAGGGAAAGGAGCTTTCTTT | CASSQTGKGAFF
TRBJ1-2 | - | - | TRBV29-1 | TGCAGCGTTAGTGCCCCCGATGGCTACACCTTC | CSVSAPDGYTF
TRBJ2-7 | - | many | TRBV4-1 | TGCGCCAGCAGCCACGCAGCGGTAGGGGTGTACGAGCAGTACTTC | CASSHAAVGVYEQYF
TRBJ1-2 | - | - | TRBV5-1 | TGCGCCAGCAAGACAGACCCGGGACAAACCCGAAATGGCTACACCTTC | CASKTDPGQTRNGYTF
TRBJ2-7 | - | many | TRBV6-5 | TGTGCCAGCAATTACAAGACCCAATCCTACGAGCAGTACTTC | CASNYKTQSYEQYF
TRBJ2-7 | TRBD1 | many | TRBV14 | TGTGCCAGCAGCGGAGGGACAGGGGCCTCCTACGAGCAGTACTTC | CASSGGTGASYEQYF
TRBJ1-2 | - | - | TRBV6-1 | TGTGCCAGCAGTGAAGCTCGCGCTCCCTCCTATGGCTACACCTTC | CASSEARAPSYGYTF
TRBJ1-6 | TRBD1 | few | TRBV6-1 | TGTGCCAGCAGGGGGGACAGGGGGCGTTCACCCCTCCACTTT | CASRGDRGRSPLHF
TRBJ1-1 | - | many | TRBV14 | TGTGCCAGCAGCCTAAGGGGGGGGGACACTGAAGCTTTCTTT | CASSLRGGDTEAFF
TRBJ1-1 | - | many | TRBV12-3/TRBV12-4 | TGTGCCAGCACTTTGGAGTGGAACACTGAAGCTTTCTTT | CASTLEWNTEAFF